A selection of T cell receptor beta chains follows, all from one sample in a study of T cells in Graves' hyperthyroidism and ophthalmopathy. TCRdb re-analysed the multiplex PCR reads in MiXCR, keeping a single row per CDR3 protein. This sample has around 700,000 distinct CDR3 sequences, with about a third found just once. Sequencing was done on a sample of blood. The receptors were gathered from a woman aged 40-49 years with Graves' hyperthyroidism. Both conserved end residues are part of each CDR3. The D gene is left open where the match is weak. Not all rows give a size; the values are once, few, many and, for expanded clones, a class.

TRBV27	few	TRBD1	TRBJ1-6	CASSRTGITYNSPLHF	TGTGCCAGCAGTCGGACAGGGATTACCTATAATTCACCCCTCCACTTT
TRBV7-2	.	TRBD2	TRBJ2-5	CASSFWTSARRETQYF	TGTGCCAGCAGCTTTTGGACTAGCGCGAGACGAGAGACCCAGTACTTC
TRBV6-5	few	TRBD1	TRBJ2-7	CASSYFTGGYEQYF	TGTGCCAGCAGTTACTTCACAGGGGGATACGAGCAGTACTTC
TRBV12-3/TRBV12-4	many	TRBD1	TRBJ1-2	CASSTETGIYYGYTF	TGTGCCAGCAGTACCGAGACAGGGATCTACTATGGCTACACCTTC
TRBV7-8	many	.	TRBJ1-1	CASSLGHPLEAFF	TGTGCCAGCAGCTTAGGGCACCCTCTTGAAGCTTTCTTT
TRBV7-2	.	TRBD1	TRBJ1-5	CASSTIGQGAGQPQHF	TGTGCCAGCAGTACGATCGGACAGGGGGCAGGTCAGCCCCAGCATTTT
TRBV20-1	many	.	TRBJ1-3	CSARSPVGGNTIYF	TGCAGTGCTAGATCTCCGGTGGGTGGAAACACCATATATTTT
TRBV12-3/TRBV12-4	few	TRBD1	TRBJ1-2	CASSLLGGTGGEGYTF	TGTGCCAGCAGTCTTTTAGGGGGAACAGGGGGCGAAGGCTACACCTTC
TRBV4-3	few	.	TRBJ1-1	CASSQDLSLNTEAFF	TGCGCCAGCAGCCAAGATTTAAGTCTGAACACTGAAGCTTTCTTT
TRBV19	many	.	TRBJ2-5	CASSKEVSLETQYF	TGTGCCAGTAGTAAAGAAGTTTCCCTCGAGACCCAGTACTTC
TRBV6-1	.	.	TRBJ1-6	CASTYRTAGSYNSPLHF	TGTGCCAGCACCTACCGGACGGCCGGCTCCTATAATTCACCCCTCCACTTT
TRBV10-3	many	.	TRBJ1-4	CAISVSAATNEKLFF	TGTGCCATCAGTGTTTCGGCAGCAACTAATGAAAAACTGTTTTTT
TRBV7-2	.	TRBD1	TRBJ1-3	CASSGTGDSWGNTIYF	TGTGCCAGCAGCGGGACAGGGGATTCCTGGGGAAACACCATATATTTT
TRBV4-3	.	.	TRBJ1-1	CASSLPGQTALIEAFF	TGCGCCAGCAGCCTACCGGGGCAGACGGCTCTTATTGAAGCTTTCTTT
TRBV5-5	.	TRBD2	TRBJ2-2	CASSPQTPGGGELFF	TGTGCCAGCAGCCCTCAAACTCCGGGAGGGGGGGAGCTGTTTTTT
TRBV19	.	TRBD1	TRBJ2-7	CASSTRGTGAYEQYF	TGTGCCAGTAGTACCCGAGGGACAGGTGCGTACGAGCAGTACTTC
TRBV29-1	many	TRBD1	TRBJ2-6	CSVGPDRAPGANVLTF	TGCAGCGTGGGGCCCGACAGGGCCCCTGGGGCCAACGTCCTGACTTTC
TRBV30	.	.	TRBJ1-1	CAWSATGGQNTEAFF	TGTGCCTGGAGTGCCACGGGGGGCCAGAACACTGAAGCTTTCTTT
TRBV24-1	few	.	TRBJ2-3	CATSDSSGSTDTQYF	TGTGCCACCAGTGATTCCAGCGGGAGCACAGATACGCAGTATTTT
TRBV9	few	TRBD1	TRBJ2-7	CASSPWTGGGYEQYF	TGTGCCAGCAGCCCCTGGACAGGGGGAGGCTACGAGCAGTACTTC
TRBV6-1	.	TRBD1	TRBJ2-6	CASGTGESSGANVLTF	TGTGCCAGCGGGACAGGGGAGAGCTCTGGGGCCAACGTCCTGACTTTC
TRBV12-3/TRBV12-4	many	TRBD1	TRBJ1-2	CASSPPGQGSGYTF	TGTGCCAGCAGTCCCCCGGGACAGGGTTCTGGCTACACCTTC
TRBV5-4	.	.	TRBJ1-5	CASLSGDGNQPQHF	TGTGCCAGCCTATCAGGGGATGGCAATCAGCCCCAGCATTTT
TRBV12-3/TRBV12-4	.	TRBD1	TRBJ1-3	CASSLETGAGNTIYF	TGTGCCAGCAGTCTAGAGACAGGGGCTGGAAACACCATATATTTT
TRBV7-8	.	.	TRBJ1-1	CASSSPGGKRMNTEAFF	TGTGCCAGCAGCTCGCCGGGGGGCAAACGGATGAACACTGAAGCTTTCTTT
TRBV11-1	few	TRBD1	TRBJ1-2	CASSPGRDRPYGYTF	TGTGCCAGCAGCCCCGGCCGGGACAGGCCCTATGGCTACACCTTC
TRBV29-1	.	.	TRBJ2-7	CSVVNRWGEQYF	TGCAGCGTTGTGAACAGGTGGGGGGAGCAGTACTTC
TRBV29-1	many	.	TRBJ1-4	CSVEDSGAANEKLFF	TGCAGCGTTGAAGATTCGGGAGCTGCTAATGAAAAACTGTTTTTT
TRBV20-1	.	.	TRBJ1-1	CSASSPFF	TGCAGTGCTAGTAGCCCTTTCTTT
TRBV25-1	many	.	TRBJ2-5	CASSEYVGETQYF	TGTGCCAGCAGTGAATACGTTGGGGAGACCCAGTACTTC
TRBV11-3	few	TRBD1	TRBJ1-4	CASSSYALDRGRGANEKLFF	TGTGCCAGCAGCTCCTACGCCCTGGACAGGGGAAGAGGAGCTAATGAAAAACTGTTTTTT
TRBV19	many	.	TRBJ2-5	CASRLRHNGETQYF	TGTGCCAGCCGACTCAGGCATAACGGAGAGACCCAGTACTTC